What follows are 18 T cell receptor beta chains derived from one specimen sequenced in a study of blood T cell repertoires in COVID-19. Assay: immunoSEQ multiplex PCR; the TCRdb copy retains only in-frame clones and omits some. The table includes 150,000 to 200,000 clones, more than 65% detected once. The sample consisted of PBMCs or T cells enriched from blood (not recorded which). These receptor sequences come from a woman aged 45-65 years with acute COVID-19.

The rearrangement joins TRBV19 to TRBJ1-5, with D possibly matching TRBD1 (6 bases). The CDR3 has 17 residues. The V end was cut by 3 bases, the J end by 3 bases, with 18 bases between. The germline gives CDR1 LNHDA, CDR2 SQIVND (reference sequence). The CDR3 here is CASSIGQSRLNNQPQHF. CDR3 nucleotide sequence: TGTGCCAGTAGTATCGGACAGTCCCGATTAAACAATCAGCCCCAGCATTTT.

The J gene is TRBJ1-1, the V gene TRBV3-1 (or the pseudogene TRBV3-2), with TRBD1 identical over 8 bases. Germline V CDR1 and CDR2: LGHDT, YNNKEL (reference sequence). V trimming: 6 bases; J trimming: 5 bases; junction bases outside the gene matches: 11. This CDR3 region has 15 residues. For the CDR3, the DNA is TGTGCCAGCAGGCCGTCGGACAGGGTGGGAACTGAAGCTTTCTTT. This codes for CASRPSDRVGTEAFF.

The chain uses TRBV11-1 and TRBJ1-1; D is ambiguous. Germline lookup yields CDR1 SGHAT and CDR2 FQDESV (reference sequence). V gave up 8 bases and J gave up 0 bases, with 4 bases separating them. The CDR3 sequence is 11 residues long. This chain's CDR3 is CASAVNTEAFF. The CDR3 DNA sequence: TGTGCCAGCGCAGTGAACACTGAAGCTTTCTTT. Filled out from reference TRBV11-1 and TRBJ1-1, the complete variable domain reads EAEVAQSPRYKITEKSQAVAFWCDPISGHATLYWYRQILGQGPELLVQFQDESVVDDSQLPKDRFSAERLKGVDSTLKIQPAELGDSAMYLCASAVNTEAFFGQGTRLTVV.

This clone was seen just once. V usage is TRBV5-4 and J usage is TRBJ2-6, with D unresolved. Germline CDR1 reads SGHNT; CDR2 reads YYREEE (reference sequence). CDR3 length: 14 residues. The V end was cut by 2 bases, the J end by 2 bases, with 5 bases between. The CDR3 region is CASSFPTGANVLTF. The CDR3, as DNA: TGTGCCAGCAGCTTCCCCACTGGGGCCAACGTCCTGACTTTC.

Here the CDR3 DNA reads TGTGCCAGCAGCCCGGAGGGGGGGACGGCAGATACGCAGTATTTT. This translates into CASSPEGGTADTQYF. The chain links TRBV2 to TRBJ2-3, with D maybe TRBD2 (7 bases). Looked up from germline, CDR1 is SNHLY and CDR2 is FYNNEI. The CDR3 is 15 amino acids. V was cut by 6 bases and J by 4 bases, with 17 bases left in between.

This clone showed up just a few times. The rearrangement uses TRBV5-4 and TRBJ1-4, with 8 nucleotides matching TRBD1. Trimming removed 2 bases from V and 3 bases from J; junction bases left unmatched: 3. The V gene's germline CDR1 is SGHNT and CDR2 YYREEE (reference sequence). The CDR3 runs to 15 residues. The CDR3 region is CASSFGQGPNEKLFF. Here the CDR3 DNA reads TGTGCCAGCAGCTTCGGACAGGGCCCTAATGAAAAACTGTTTTTT.

This chain's CDR3 is CASLQGTTGELFF. DNA of the CDR3: TGCGCCAGTTTACAGGGTACAACCGGGGAGCTGTTTTTT. The chain is built from TRBV10-2 and TRBJ2-2; weak D call: TRBD1 (6 bases). Deletions cut 9 bases from V and 5 bases from J, with 13 bases between. The V gene's germline CDR1 is WSHSY and CDR2 SAAADI. This CDR3 has 13 residues.

The chain employs TRBV5-5 and TRBJ1-5; a possible D gene is TRBD1 (5 bases). The CDR3 is 17 amino acids. Trimming shortened V by 4 bases and J by 3 bases, and 20 bases separated the two germline ends. Germline-derived CDR1 and CDR2 are SGHKS and YYEKEE (reference sequence). CDR3 region: CASSLGLAPYDNQPQHF. CDR3 sequence (DNA): TGTGCCAGCAGCCTGGGGCTGGCCCCTTATGACAATCAGCCCCAGCATTTT.

The gene calls are TRBV4-2 and TRBJ1-4; D possibly corresponds to TRBD1 (5 bases). The CDR3 length is 17 residues. CDR1 is LGHNA and CDR2 is YNFKEQ in the germline V gene. V lost 2 bases and J lost 11, with 24 bases in between. The CDR3: CASSQLGGGDIEMKLFF. The CDR3 bases are TGTGCCAGCAGCCAACTGGGGGGGGGAGATATTGAGATGAAACTGTTTTTT.

CDR3: CASSLAQPTSGISGANVLTF. The CDR3 region has the DNA TGCGCCAGCAGCTTGGCCCAGCCGACTAGCGGGATCTCTGGGGCCAACGTCCTGACTTTC. The chain recombines TRBV5-1 with TRBJ2-6, with 11 bases that match TRBD2. The V segment lost 0 bases and the J segment 0 bases; nucleotides outside the gene matches: 8. The CDR3 has 20 amino acids. Germline CDR1 SGHRS, CDR2 YFSETQ.

This sequence joins TRBV30 and TRBJ1-2; TRBD1 is a possible D gene (5 bases). CDR1 GTSNPN and CDR2 SVGIG come from the germline V gene (reference sequence). This CDR3 is 14 amino acids long. V was trimmed by 3 bases and J by 5 bases, leaving 16 bases between them. The CDR3 DNA follows: TGTGCCTGGAGGACACAGGCGAAGGAATATGGCTACACCTTC. It translates to CAWRTQAKEYGYTF.

This clone has more than one count but fewer than ten. The V and J genes are TRBV2 and TRBJ1-1, with D possibly matching TRBD1 (5 bases). CDR1 and CDR2 (germline): SNHLY, FYNNEI. The CDR3 contains 10 residues. The CDR3 here is CVSGQTEAFF. As DNA, the CDR3 is TGTGTCTCAGGGCAAACTGAAGCTTTCTTT.

V and J are TRBV30 and TRBJ1-3; D not resolved. Trimming stripped 4 bases from V and 4 bases from J, with 8 bases between. The CDR3 has 12 amino acids. Germline V CDR1 and CDR2: GTSNPN, SVGIG (reference sequence). The DNA for the CDR3 is TGTGCCTGGACGCGTGTGGGAAACACCATATATTTT. Protein: CAWTRVGNTIYF.

The sample holds a few counts of this clone. The chain couples TRBV2 to TRBJ1-5; 11 nucleotides line up with TRBD1. There are 18 residues in the CDR3. Per germline, CDR1 SNHLY and CDR2 FYNNEI. V lost 6 bases to trimming and J lost 1 base; unmatched junction nucleotides: 11. The CDR3 DNA reads TGTGCCAGCAGGACGAGGGACAGGGGGTTACAGAGCAATCAGCCCCAGCATTTT. Translated, it gives CASRTRDRGLQSNQPQHF.

This clone occurred a few times. The chain employs TRBV4-1 and TRBJ1-6; D gene uncertain. The CDR3 is 13 amino acids. The V end lost 0 bases, the J end lost 10 bases, and 7 bases lay between the germline ends. The germline gives CDR1 MGHRA, CDR2 YSYEKL. The CDR3 protein is CASSQDLGSPLHF. CDR3 sequence (DNA): TGCGCCAGCAGCCAAGATCTCGGGTCACCCCTCCACTTT.

J is TRBJ1-6 and V is TRBV11-2; D ambiguous. This CDR3 contains 14 residues. V lost 5 bases, J lost 10 bases, and 15 bases lay in between. Germline CDR1 is SGHAT and CDR2 is FQNNGV. In DNA form, the CDR3 reads TGTGCCAGCAGCCCCCAGTACGGCAGGTCACCCCTCCACTTT. Its translation: CASSPQYGRSPLHF.

V gene TRBV13 combines with J gene TRBJ2-1; 8 bases line up with TRBD1. The V gene end was trimmed by 7 bases and the J gene end by 9 bases; junction bases not matched to a gene: 2. In germline, CDR1 is PRHDT, CDR2 FYEKMQ (reference sequence). The CDR3 consists of 11 residues. CDR3 sequence (DNA): TGTGCCAGCAACAGGGGGGTTGAGCAGTTCTTC. Translated, it gives CASNRGVEQFF.

This clone was picked up a small number of times. J is TRBJ1-3 and V is TRBV18; D is perhaps TRBD1 (5 bases). Germline assignment: CDR1 KGHSH and CDR2 LQKENI. Trimming pared 0 bases from V and 0 bases from J, leaving 18 bases between. The CDR3 is 19 amino acids. The chain's CDR3 is CASSPPNLGRGVSGNTIYF. CDR3 bases: TGTGCCAGCTCACCACCAAACTTGGGGCGGGGCGTCTCTGGAAACACCATATATTTT.